The 9 T cell receptor beta chains given below trace back to one sample, sequenced in a study of OX40 agonist ivuxolimab in advanced cancers. Repertoires were generated with immunoSEQ multiplex PCR, while TCRdb's copy carries only in-frame clones and drops some. The data contain more than 50,000 clones, approximately 79% of them singletons. Sequences were derived from CD4+ or CD8+ T cells sorted from blood, sampled in a trial of the OX40 agonist ivuxolimab. The receptors come from an adult with an advanced solid tumor such as melanoma, head and neck, liver or kidney cancer.

This clone was seen more than once but under ten times. The chain carries TRBV10-3 and TRBJ1-2, with TRBD1 matching over 10 bases. The CDR3 loop spans 13 amino acids. The V and J ends lost 9 bases and 5 bases, in that order; junction bases with no gene match: 6. Germline V lookup: CDR1 ENHRY, CDR2 SYGVKD. CDR3 sequence: CAIGDRGGYGYTF. The CDR3 DNA sequence: TGTGCCATAGGGGACAGGGGAGGATATGGCTACACCTTC.

This sequence joins TRBV5-1 and TRBJ2-1, with D perhaps assigned TRBD1 or TRBD2 (5 bases each). Germline CDR1 SGHRS, CDR2 YFSETQ. The CDR3 runs to 16 residues. Between the trimmed V and J ends, which lost 0 bases and 4 bases, there was a span of 14 bases. The CDR3 DNA is TGCGCCAGCAGCTTGGCCCTAGGGACGCAATACAATGAGCAGTTCTTC. Translation gives CASSLALGTQYNEQFF.

This chain connects TRBV7-8 to TRBJ2-1, with D perhaps matching TRBD2 (5 bases). V shed 2 bases and J shed 15 bases, with 17 bases lying between them. The germline V gene has CDR1 SGHVS and CDR2 FQNEAQ. The CDR3 totals 13 residues. The CDR3 DNA reads as TGTGCCAGCAGCTTACTAGCTGGTCGGGAAGCGTTCTTC. Translating gives CASSLLAGREAFF.

This clone has just one count. The genes are TRBV6-5 and TRBJ2-7, with unresolved D. CDR3 size: 14 residues. Trimming removed 5 bases at V and 0 bases at J, with 11 bases between. Germline CDR1 and CDR2: MNHEY and SVGAGI. Written as DNA, the CDR3 is TGTGCCAGCAGTGAGACACTTGCCTCCTACGAGCAGTACTTC. It translates to CASSETLASYEQYF.

The rearrangement links TRBV29-1 to TRBJ2-7; 8 nucleotides agree with TRBD1. The CDR3 runs 11 residues. V trimming: 6 bases; J trimming: 6 bases; junction bases outside the gene matches: 4. Germline V gives CDR1 SQVTM, CDR2 ANQGSEA. CDR3: CSVGTGGEQYF. In nucleotides, the CDR3 is TGCAGCGTGGGAACAGGGGGCGAGCAGTACTTC.

The V call is TRBV29-1, the J call TRBJ1-2, with D unclear. The CDR3 covers 12 residues. In germline, CDR1 is SQVTM, CDR2 ANQGSEA. V was pared by 3 bases and J by 4 bases, with 9 bases between. The CDR3 reads CSVDRNTYGYTF. The CDR3 DNA follows: TGCAGCGTTGACAGGAATACCTATGGCTACACCTTC. The full variable domain, with the rest looked up from reference TRBV29-1 and TRBJ1-2, is SAVISQKPSRDICQRGTSLTIQCQVDSQVTMMFWYRQQPGQSLTLIATANQGSEATYESGFVIDKFPISRPNLTFSTLTVSNMSPEDSSIYLCSVDRNTYGYTFGSGTRLTVV.

This chain links TRBV7-6 with TRBJ1-1, with 10 bases lining up with TRBD1. The CDR3 spans 15 residues. Losses at the gene ends were 6 bases for V and 0 bases for J; bases not matched to a gene: 4. CDR1 is SGHVS and CDR2 is FNYEAQ in the germline V gene. The CDR3 nucleotides are TGTGCCAGCAGACGGGGACAGGGGCTGAACACTGAAGCTTTCTTT. Its protein is CASRRGQGLNTEAFF.

This sequence joins TRBV19 and TRBJ2-7; unclear D gene. V was trimmed by 4 bases and J by 3 bases, leaving 4 bases between them. Looked up from germline, CDR1 is LNHDA and CDR2 is SQIVND (reference sequence). The CDR3 contains 11 residues. CDR3 DNA: TGTGCCAGTAGTAGCCACTACGAGCAGTACTTC. As protein: CASSSHYEQYF.

The chain has TRBV7-9 and TRBJ1-5; a weak D match, TRBD1 (6 bases). Germline V gene lookup returns CDR1 SEHNR and CDR2 FQNEAQ (reference sequence). This CDR3 contains 15 residues. The V gene lost 5 bases and the J gene lost 5 bases, with 16 bases spanning the gap. CDR3 coding DNA: TGTGCCAGCAGCCCCGAGGGGGGAGTCGATCAGCCCCAGCATTTT. Translation: CASSPEGGVDQPQHF.